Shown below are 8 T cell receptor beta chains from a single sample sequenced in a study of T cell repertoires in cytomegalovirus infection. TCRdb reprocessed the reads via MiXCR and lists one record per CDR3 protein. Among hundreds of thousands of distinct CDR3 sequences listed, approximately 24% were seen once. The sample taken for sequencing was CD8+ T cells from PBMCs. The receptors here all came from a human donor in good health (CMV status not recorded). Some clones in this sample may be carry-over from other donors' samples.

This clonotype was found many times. The chain's CDR3 is CASSLAYGRRNQPQHF. CDR3 nucleotides: TGTGCCAGCAGCTTAGCGTATGGGCGACGAAATCAGCCCCAGCATTTT. The chain recombines TRBV7-2 with TRBJ1-5; D not certain. Deletions cut 0 bases from V and 4 bases from J, with 13 bases between. Germline V gives CDR1 SGHTA, CDR2 FQGNSA. The CDR3 spans 16 residues. The variable domain in full, completed from reference TRBV7-2 and TRBJ1-5, reads GAGVSQSPSNKVTEKGKDVELRCDPISGHTALYWYRQSLGQGLEFLIYFQGNSAPDKSGLPSDRFSAERTGGSVSTLTIQRTQQEDSAVYLCASSLAYGRRNQPQHFGDGTRLSIL.

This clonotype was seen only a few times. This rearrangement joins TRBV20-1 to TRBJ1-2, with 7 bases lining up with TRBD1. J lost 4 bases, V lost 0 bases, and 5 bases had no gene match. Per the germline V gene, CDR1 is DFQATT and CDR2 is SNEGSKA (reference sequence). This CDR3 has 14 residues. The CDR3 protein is CSARDQDRPYGYTF. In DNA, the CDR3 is TGCAGTGCTAGAGATCAGGACAGGCCCTATGGCTACACCTTC.

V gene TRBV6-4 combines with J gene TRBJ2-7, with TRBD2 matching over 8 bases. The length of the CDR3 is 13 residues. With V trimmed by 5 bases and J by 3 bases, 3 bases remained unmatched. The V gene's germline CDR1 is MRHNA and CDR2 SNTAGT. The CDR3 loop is CASSPGGGYEQYF. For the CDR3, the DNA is TGTGCCAGCAGTCCCGGGGGGGGCTACGAGCAGTACTTC.

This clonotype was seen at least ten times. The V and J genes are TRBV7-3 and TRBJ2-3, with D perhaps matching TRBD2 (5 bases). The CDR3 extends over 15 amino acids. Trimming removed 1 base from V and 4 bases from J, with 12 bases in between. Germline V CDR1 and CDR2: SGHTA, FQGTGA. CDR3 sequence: CASSLNRGGPDTQYF. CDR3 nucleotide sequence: TGTGCCAGCAGCTTAAACCGGGGTGGGCCAGATACGCAGTATTTT.

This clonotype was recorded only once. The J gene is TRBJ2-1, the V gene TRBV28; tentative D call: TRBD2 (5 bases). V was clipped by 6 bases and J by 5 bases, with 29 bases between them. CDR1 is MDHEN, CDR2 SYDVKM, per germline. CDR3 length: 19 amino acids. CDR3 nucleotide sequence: TGTGCCAGCAGCTTTTTCGGACGGGGTTCCAGCGGAGGAAACAATGAGCAGTTCTTC. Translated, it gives CASSFFGRGSSGGNNEQFF.

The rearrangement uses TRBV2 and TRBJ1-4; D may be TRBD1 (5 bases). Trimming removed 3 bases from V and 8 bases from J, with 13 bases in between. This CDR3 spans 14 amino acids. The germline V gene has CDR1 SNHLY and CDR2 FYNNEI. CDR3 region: CASSERLAGEKLFF. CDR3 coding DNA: TGTGCCAGCAGTGAGAGGCTGGCAGGGGAAAAACTGTTTTTT.

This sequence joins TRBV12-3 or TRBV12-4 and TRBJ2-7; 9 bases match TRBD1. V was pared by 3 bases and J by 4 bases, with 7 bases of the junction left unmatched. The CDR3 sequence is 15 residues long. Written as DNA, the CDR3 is TGTGCCAGCAGTTTCGCCGGGACAGGGCCTTACGAGCAGTACTTC. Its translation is CASSFAGTGPYEQYF.

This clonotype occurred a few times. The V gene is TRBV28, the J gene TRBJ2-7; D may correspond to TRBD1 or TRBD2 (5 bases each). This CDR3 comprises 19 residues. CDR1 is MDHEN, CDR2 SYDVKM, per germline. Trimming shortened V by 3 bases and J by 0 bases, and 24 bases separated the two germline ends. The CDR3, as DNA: TGTGCCAGCAGTTTGGGCTTCAGAGGGGCTACGTATAGCTCCTACGAGCAGTACGTC. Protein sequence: CASSLGFRGATYSSYEQYV.